These 7 T cell receptor beta chains came from one sample sequenced in a study of blood T cell repertoires in COVID-19. Assay used: immunoSEQ multiplex PCR; TCRdb lists only in-frame clones, some missing. This sample carries around 99,000 clones, less than 90% of them seen once, and the ten largest clones take about 20%. The material sequenced was peripheral blood. Receptor source: a woman in her sixties or seventies with acute or convalescent COVID-19.

CDR3 sequence: CASSGSAGGTNSPLHF. CDR3 bases: TGCGCCAGCAGTGGATCTGCAGGAGGGACGAATTCACCCCTCCACTTT. V and J are TRBV10-1 and TRBJ1-6; D perhaps matches TRBD1 (5 bases). The CDR3 has 16 amino acids. CDR1 WNHNN and CDR2 SYGVQD come from the germline V gene (reference sequence). The ends were cut back, 4 bases at V and 7 bases at J, with 17 bases in the middle.

This rearrangement joins TRBV2 to TRBJ2-5; the D is unclear. Trimming shortened V by 8 bases and J by 5 bases, and 12 bases separated the two germline ends. The germline V gene encodes CDR1 SNHLY and CDR2 FYNNEI. The CDR3 totals 12 residues. In DNA, the CDR3 is TGTGCCAGCGGTGCCTCTACTGAGACCCAGTACTTC. Translating it yields CASGASTETQYF.

V usage is TRBV9 and J usage is TRBJ1-6, with 8 bases that match TRBD1. Germline values: CDR1 SGDLS, CDR2 YYNGEE. With 0 bases clipped from V and 10 bases from J, the junction kept 12 bases outside the gene matches. The CDR3 totals 17 residues. CDR3 loop: CASSVADSTGVGSPLHF. The CDR3 nucleotides read TGTGCCAGCAGCGTAGCGGATTCGACAGGGGTGGGCTCACCCCTCCACTTT.

The chain combines TRBV24-1 with TRBJ2-5; weak D call: TRBD2 (6 bases). The CDR3 has 15 residues. Deletions cut 4 bases from V and 5 bases from J, with 16 bases between. CDR1 is KGHDR, CDR2 SFDVKD, per germline. The DNA for the CDR3 is TGTGCCACCAGTGACGGGGACTCAACGAGGGAGACCCAGTACTTC. Translated, it gives CATSDGDSTRETQYF.

This chain joins TRBV7-2 and TRBJ1-1; perhaps TRBD1 as D (5 bases). Germline V gives CDR1 SGHTA, CDR2 FQGNSA. CDR3 size: 15 residues. The V end was cut by 5 bases, the J end by 1 base, with 14 bases between. Here the CDR3 reads CASSTRWGGNTEAFF. The CDR3 DNA follows: TGTGCCAGCAGCACCCGTTGGGGGGGGAACACTGAAGCTTTCTTT.

This clone was detected once. This rearrangement joins TRBV4-2 to TRBJ1-1; D perhaps matches TRBD1 (5 bases). Per the germline V gene, CDR1 is LGHNA and CDR2 is YNFKEQ. V was shortened by 4 bases and J by 3 bases, with 12 bases between the two germline ends. This CDR3 is 14 amino acids long. Here the CDR3 reads CASSLIGGDTEAFF. DNA of the CDR3: TGTGCCAGCAGCCTTATTGGGGGGGACACTGAAGCTTTCTTT.

The table lists this clone with a count of one. The rearrangement joins TRBV2 to TRBJ1-4; 8 bases map to TRBD1. The V gene end was trimmed by 5 bases and the J gene end by 7 bases; junction bases not matched to a gene: 9. There are 15 residues in the CDR3. CDR1 SNHLY and CDR2 FYNNEI come from the germline V gene. The CDR3 nucleotides read TGTGCCAGCAGTCCACGACAGGGGCGGCGTGAAAAACTGTTTTTT. Translated: CASSPRQGRREKLFF.